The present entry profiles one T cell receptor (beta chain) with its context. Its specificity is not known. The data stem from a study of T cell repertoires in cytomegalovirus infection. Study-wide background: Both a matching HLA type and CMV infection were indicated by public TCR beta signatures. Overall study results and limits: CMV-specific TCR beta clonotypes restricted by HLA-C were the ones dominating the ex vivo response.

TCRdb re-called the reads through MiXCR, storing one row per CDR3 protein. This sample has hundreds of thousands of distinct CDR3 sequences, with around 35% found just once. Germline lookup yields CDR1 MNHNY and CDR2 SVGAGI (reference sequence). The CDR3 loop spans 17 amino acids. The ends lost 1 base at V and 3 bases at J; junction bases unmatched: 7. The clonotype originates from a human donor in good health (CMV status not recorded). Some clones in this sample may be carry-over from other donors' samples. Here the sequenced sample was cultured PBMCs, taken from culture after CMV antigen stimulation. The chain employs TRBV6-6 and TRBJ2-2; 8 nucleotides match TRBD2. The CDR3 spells CASSYLPGLVDTGELFF. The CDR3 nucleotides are TGTGCCAGCAGTTACTTACCGGGACTAGTCGACACCGGGGAGCTGTTTTTT.